This T cell receptor (beta chain) was retrieved from a study of blood T cell repertoires in COVID-19. Libraries were prepared by immunoSEQ multiplex PCR; TCRdb keeps only in-frame clonotypes and omits some of them. The sample records around 230,000 clones, approximately 88% being singletons. Participants spanned ages about 18 to 90 years and resided in 20 to 25 US areas. Trimming took off 1 base at V and 0 bases at J, with 12 bases between the two ends. The CDR3 contains 17 residues. The germline V gene has CDR1 KGHSH and CDR2 LQKENI. The sequencing input was PBMCs or T cells enriched from blood (not recorded which). The V and J genes are TRBV18 and TRBJ2-2; tentatively, D is TRBD2 (5 bases). This clonotype was obtained from a woman in her 40s with acute COVID-19. In nucleotides, the CDR3 is TGTGCCAGCTCACCACGAGTCCCAGCGGCGAACACCGGGGAGCTGTTTTTT. This translates into CASSPRVPAANTGELFF. The full variable domain, in which reference TRBV18 and TRBJ2-2 provide the parts outside the CDR3, is NAGVMQNPRHLVRRRGQEARLRCSPMKGHSHVYWYRQLPEEGLKFMVYLQKENIIDESGMPKERFSAEFPKEGPSILRIQQVVRGDSAAYFCASSPRVPAANTGELFFGEGSRLTVL.